The present T cell receptor beta chain was sequenced within a study of beta chain features in type 1 diabetes. The study, taken as a whole, reports: The study found moderately but significantly shorter TCRB CDR3s in all four CD4+ subsets of Type 1 diabetes patients. Any HLA type influence on TCRB rearrangement was left unresolved here. The VDJ junctions of type 1 diabetes patients carried fewer insertions and more deletions.

Expressed TCRB transcripts got sequenced, as all isolated RNA was reverse transcribed. Generated by immunoSEQ multiplex PCR, the TCRdb table keeps only in-frame clones and is missing some. Of 600,000 to 650,000 clones detected, roughly a sixth appear once; the ten largest clones hold around 0.1%. Comment on this clone: Its antigen is currently unknown.

CDR1 is LNHDA, CDR2 SQIVND, per germline (reference sequence). There are 15 residues in the CDR3. The V end lost 4 bases, the J end lost 4 bases, and 16 bases lay between the germline ends. V usage is TRBV19 and J usage is TRBJ1-1; D call uncertain. The specimen sequenced was naive CD4+ T cells from blood. This receptor was identified in a man between 18 and 29 years old in good health. The DNA for the CDR3 is TGTGCCAGTAGTAAGGACCCACCTGGAAGCACTGAAGCTTTCTTT. Amino acid sequence: CASSKDPPGSTEAFF.